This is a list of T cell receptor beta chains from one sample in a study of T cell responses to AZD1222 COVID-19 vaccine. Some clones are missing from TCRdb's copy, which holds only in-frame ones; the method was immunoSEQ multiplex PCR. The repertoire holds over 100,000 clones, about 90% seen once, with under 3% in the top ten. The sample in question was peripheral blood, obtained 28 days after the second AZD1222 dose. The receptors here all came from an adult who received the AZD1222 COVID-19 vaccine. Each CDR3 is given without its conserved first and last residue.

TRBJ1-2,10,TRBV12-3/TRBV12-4,ASSRTNYGYT
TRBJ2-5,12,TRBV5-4,ASSLVGFQETQY
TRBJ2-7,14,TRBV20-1,SASGQGALLSYEQY
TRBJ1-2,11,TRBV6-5,ASSSTSPYGYT
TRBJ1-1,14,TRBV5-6,ASSRDRGKVTTEAF
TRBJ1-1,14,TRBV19,ASSIDLGHLNTEAF
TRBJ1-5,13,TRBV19,ASSSMGILNQPQH
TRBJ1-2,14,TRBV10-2,ASRMGGGTGPDGYT
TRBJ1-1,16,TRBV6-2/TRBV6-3,ASSYPILTTVENTEAF
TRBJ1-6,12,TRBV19,ASSIRVENSPLH
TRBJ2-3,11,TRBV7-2,ASRRAVTDTQY
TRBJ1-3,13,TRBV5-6,ASSYRAYSGNTIY
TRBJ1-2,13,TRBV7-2,ASSLAAGGGYGYT
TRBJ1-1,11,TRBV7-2,ASSLAAGIEAF
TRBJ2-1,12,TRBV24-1,ATSEPGSNNEQF
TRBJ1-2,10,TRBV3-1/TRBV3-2,ASSQRTYGYT
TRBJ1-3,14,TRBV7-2,ASSSGTPSSGNTIY
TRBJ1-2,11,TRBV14,ASSQVQGTGYT
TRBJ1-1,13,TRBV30,AWRRRGGLNTEAF
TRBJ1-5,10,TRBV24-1,ATGTGVQPQH
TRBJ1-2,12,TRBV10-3,AISGTGGGYGYT
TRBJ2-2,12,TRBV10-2,ASSAGTRTGELF
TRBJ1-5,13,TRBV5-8,ASSFWQGDNQPQH
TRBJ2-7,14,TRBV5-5,ASSFRTGARSYEQY
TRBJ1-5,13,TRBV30,AWSPGDSRNQPQH
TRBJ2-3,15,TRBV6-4,ASSDSSGGTSTDTQY
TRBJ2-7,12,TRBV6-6,ASSYPGPSYEQY
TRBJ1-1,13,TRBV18,ASSPFGGLDTEAF
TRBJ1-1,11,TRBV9,ATSRGRNTEAF
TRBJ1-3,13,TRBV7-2,ASSLGVALGNTIY
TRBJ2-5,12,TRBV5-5,ASSLVGVRETQY
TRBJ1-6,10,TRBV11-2,ASSLRNSPLH
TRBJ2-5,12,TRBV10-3,AISPGTAEKTQY
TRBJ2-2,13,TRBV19,ASSIVGVNTGELF